This T cell receptor beta chain was sequenced during a study of CD8+CD57+ T cells in acquired aplastic anemia (dated by TCRdb to between 2018 and 2020). Looking at the study overall: DNA extracted from sorted CD4+ and CD8+ cells had a mean of about 3 ug, with a range of roughly 0.18 to 27.4 ug. A CD8+CD57+ expansion meant a frequency higher than the mean frequency seen in healthy subjects.

Patients chosen for sequencing had shown expansion of CD8+CD57+ cells by flow cytometry. All patients had severe acquired aplastic anemia diagnosed by International Study of Aplastic Anemia and Agranulocytosis and Camitta criteria. No patient had received any therapy when blood was sampled. In this study, sorted CD4+ and CD8+ T cells from the blood of healthy subjects and of severe aplastic anemia patients had their TCR repertoires deep-sequenced. In the USA, patient enrollment took place under clinicaltrials.gov protocols 00001620, 01623167, 00001397, 00071045, 00081523 and 00961064. Ficoll-Paque density gradient centrifugation was used to isolate peripheral blood mononuclear cells. Before DNA extraction, CD4+ and CD8+ T cells were sorted with FACS or magnetic beads. With respect to this clonotype: The specificity of this receptor is unknown. No base qualities exist here, and no much larger clone lies one base off it.

Genomic DNA served as template for TCR beta VDJ combination and CDR3 sequence profiling. An Illumina HiSeq 2000 was the platform used for TCR repertoire sequencing. Concerning the study's data processing: Repertoires were assessed using TRBV/TRBJ rearrangement plots, CDR3 size and DJ length profiles, and Simpson's diversity index. The immunodominant clone was defined as the most abundant DNA sequence in deep sequencing data. CDR3 amino acid sequences were screened for sharing across subjects and compared with published repertoires and the VDJdb database. The public reads were reprocessed in TCRdb via fastp at Q25 and MiXCR, keeping in-frame beta chains. Rows merge per CDR3 protein into single entries with the most common DNA and genes. The V and J calls reflect TCRdb's pipeline rather than the authors' work. In this sample the table shows over 150,000 distinct CDR3 sequences, 50% to 65% of which occur a single time. Clones ranked in the top ten supply more than 40% of the sample.

Deletion took 0 bases off V and 15 bases off J, with a span of 18 bases between the germline ends. CDR1 and CDR2 are drawn from the germline V gene: LGHNA, YSLEER. Taken from cysteine to phenylalanine, the CDR3 has 14 residues. The sequence is cut down to CDR3 DNA, 42 bases in frame from base 1. The paper's findings and limits, for the study overall: Although roughly 30 CD8+ CDR3 sequences were shared by patients and controls, these sequences appeared highly expressed in patients and within the immunodominant clones of patients. Between patients and healthy controls, no significant difference in CD8+ Simpson's diversity was found (P=0.060).

The TCR sequence derives from a human donor with aplastic anemia. The chain was built from TRBV4-3 and TRBJ2-1; TRBD2 is a weak D gene call, 5 bases matching. Sequenced: sorted CD4+, CD8+, or CD8+CD57+ T cells (not recorded which) from PBMCs. The DNA sequence is given as TGCGCCAGCAGCCAAGAAACCTACGGACTGCCTGGGTTCTTC. This translates into CASSQETYGLPGFF.